This T cell receptor (beta chain) was recovered during a study of blood T cell repertoires in COVID-19. This table comes from immunoSEQ multiplex PCR, and its TCRdb copy is limited to in-frame clones, with some not included. In the table there are some 150,000 clones, about 87% of which are singletons. In germline, CDR1 is GTSNPN, CDR2 SVGIG (reference sequence). The V gene end was trimmed by 5 bases and the J gene end by 8 bases; junction bases not matched to a gene: 11. The CDR3 sequence is 13 residues long. The V and J genes are TRBV30 and TRBJ1-1; 7 nucleotides agree with TRBD1. Sequencing used peripheral blood. The TCR originated in an older woman who had recovered from COVID-19. This CDR3 reads CAWSQGTPPEAFF. CDR3 nucleotides: TGTGCCTGGTCACAGGGGACCCCGCCAGAAGCTTTCTTT.